This TCR beta chain comes out of a study of spatial heterogeneity in lung cancer. TCRdb ran MiXCR on the 5' RACE reads and lists one entry per CDR3 protein. Of over 10,000 distinct CDR3 sequences in the sample, less than 6.5% were seen once. This clonotype was seen ten or more times. What it recognizes is unknown. The study, taken as a whole, reports: For tumor T cells, estimated coverage reached only approximately 6.9% (alpha) and about 12% (beta). The number of expanded tumor alpha and beta chains correlated with mutation number.

Specified time point: sample taken at primary tumor resection. Whole RNA, isolated from tumor, nontumor lung or frozen PBMC, was sequenced without prior sorting. The sequencing used lung tumor tissue, collected at surgery. This TCR was sampled from a female donor with early-stage non-small cell lung cancer.

CDR3 loop: CASSLGGTDTQYF. In DNA form, the CDR3 reads TGTGCCAGCAGCTTAGGGGGGACAGATACGCAGTATTTT. This chain connects TRBV7-2 to TRBJ2-3; D is tentatively TRBD1 or TRBD2 (5 bases each). Germline V gives CDR1 SGHTA, CDR2 FQGNSA. The CDR3 is made up of 13 amino acids. V lost 1 base, J lost 3 bases, and 5 bases lay in between.